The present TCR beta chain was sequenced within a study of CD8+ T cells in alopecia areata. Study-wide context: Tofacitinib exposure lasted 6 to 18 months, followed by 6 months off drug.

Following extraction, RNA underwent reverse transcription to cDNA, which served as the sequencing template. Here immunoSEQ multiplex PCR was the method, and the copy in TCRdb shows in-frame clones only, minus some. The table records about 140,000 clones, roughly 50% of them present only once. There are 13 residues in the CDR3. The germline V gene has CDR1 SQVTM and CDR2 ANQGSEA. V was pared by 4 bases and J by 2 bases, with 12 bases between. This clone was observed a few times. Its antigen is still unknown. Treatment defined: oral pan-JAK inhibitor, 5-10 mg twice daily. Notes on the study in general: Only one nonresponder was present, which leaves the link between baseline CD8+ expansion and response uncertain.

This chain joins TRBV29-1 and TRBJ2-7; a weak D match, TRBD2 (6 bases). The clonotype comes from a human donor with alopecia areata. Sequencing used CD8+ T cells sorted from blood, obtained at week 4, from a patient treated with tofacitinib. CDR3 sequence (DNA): TGCAGCGTTGCTGTGGGGGGTCCCTACGAGCAGTACTTC. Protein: CSVAVGGPYEQYF.